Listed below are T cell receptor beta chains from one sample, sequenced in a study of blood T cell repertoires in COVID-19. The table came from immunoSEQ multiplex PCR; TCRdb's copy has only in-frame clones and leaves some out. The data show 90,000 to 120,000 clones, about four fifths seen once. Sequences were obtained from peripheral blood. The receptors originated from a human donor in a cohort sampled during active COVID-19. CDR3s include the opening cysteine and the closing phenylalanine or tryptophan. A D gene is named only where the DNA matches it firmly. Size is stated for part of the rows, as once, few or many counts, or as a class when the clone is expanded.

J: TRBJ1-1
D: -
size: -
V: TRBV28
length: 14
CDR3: CASTPGIQNTEAFF
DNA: TGTGCCAGCACTCCCGGGATCCAGAACACTGAAGCTTTCTTT

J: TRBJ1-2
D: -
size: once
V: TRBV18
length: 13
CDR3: CASSPGGGYGYTF
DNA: TGTGCCAGCTCACCAGGGGGGGGCTATGGCTACACCTTC

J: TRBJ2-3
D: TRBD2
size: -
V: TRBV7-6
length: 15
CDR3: CASSLRGGGTDTQYF
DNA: TGTGCCAGCAGCTTACGTGGGGGAGGGACAGATACGCAGTATTTT

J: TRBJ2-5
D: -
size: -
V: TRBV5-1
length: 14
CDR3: CASSLELYQETQYF
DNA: TGCGCCAGCAGCTTGGAGCTGTACCAAGAGACCCAGTACTTC

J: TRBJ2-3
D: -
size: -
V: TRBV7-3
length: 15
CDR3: CASSPRRGPTDTQYF
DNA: TGTGCCAGCAGCCCCAGGCGGGGCCCCACAGATACGCAGTATTTT

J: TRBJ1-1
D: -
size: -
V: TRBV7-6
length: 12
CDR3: CASSSGLPEAFF
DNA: TGTGCCAGCAGCTCCGGTCTTCCTGAAGCTTTCTTT

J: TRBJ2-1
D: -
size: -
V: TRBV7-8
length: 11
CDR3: CASSLGPSGFF
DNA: TGTGCCAGCAGCTTAGGCCCTTCGGGATTCTTC

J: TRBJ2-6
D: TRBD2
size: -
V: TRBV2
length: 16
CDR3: CASGRAGGAGANVLTF
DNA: TGTGCCAGCGGTCGAGCGGGAGGTGCTGGGGCCAACGTCCTGACTTTC

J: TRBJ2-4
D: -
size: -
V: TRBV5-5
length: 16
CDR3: CASSLAGFIAKNIQYF
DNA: TGTGCCAGCAGCTTGGCAGGTTTTATAGCCAAAAACATTCAGTACTTC

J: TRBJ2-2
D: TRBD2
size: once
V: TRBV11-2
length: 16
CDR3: CASSLGASGSTGELFF
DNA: TGTGCCAGCAGCTTAGGGGCTAGCGGGAGCACCGGGGAGCTGTTTTTT

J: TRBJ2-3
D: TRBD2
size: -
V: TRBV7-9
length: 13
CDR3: CASSSGLVDTQYF
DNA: TGTGCCAGCAGCTCAGGACTAGTGGATACGCAGTATTTT

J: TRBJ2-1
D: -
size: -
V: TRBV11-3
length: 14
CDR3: CASSRGADYNEQFF
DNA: TGTGCCAGCAGCCGTGGGGCGGACTACAATGAGCAGTTCTTC

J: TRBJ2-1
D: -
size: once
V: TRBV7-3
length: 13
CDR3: CASSLMQNNEQFF
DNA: TGTGCCAGCAGCTTAATGCAGAACAATGAGCAGTTCTTC

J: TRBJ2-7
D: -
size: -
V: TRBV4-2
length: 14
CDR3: CASSQGEGVHEQYF
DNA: TGTGCCAGCAGCCAAGGGGAGGGGGTGCACGAGCAGTACTTC

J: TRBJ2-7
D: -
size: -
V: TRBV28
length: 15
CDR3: CASSPPTGRGYEQYF
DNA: TGTGCCAGCAGTCCTCCGACAGGGCGGGGCTACGAGCAGTACTTC

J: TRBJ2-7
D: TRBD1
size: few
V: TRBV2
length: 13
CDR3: CASGGQGSYEQYF
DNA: TGTGCCAGCGGGGGACAGGGCTCCTACGAGCAGTACTTC

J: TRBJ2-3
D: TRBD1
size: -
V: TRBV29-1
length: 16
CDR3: CSVEDLDRVLTSTQYF
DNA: TGCAGCGTTGAAGATCTGGACAGGGTACTAACAAGTACGCAGTATTTT